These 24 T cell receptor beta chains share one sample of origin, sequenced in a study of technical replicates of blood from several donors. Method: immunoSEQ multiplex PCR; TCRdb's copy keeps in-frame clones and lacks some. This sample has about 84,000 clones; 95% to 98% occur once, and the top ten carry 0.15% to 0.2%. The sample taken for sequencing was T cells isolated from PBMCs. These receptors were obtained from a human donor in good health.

The CDR3: CASSTPYENYGYTF. CDR3 DNA sequence: TGTGCCAGCAGCACGCCCTACGAGAACTATGGCTACACCTTC. The chain is built from TRBV11-3 and TRBJ1-2; D gene unclear. V shed 5 bases and J shed 2 bases, with 12 bases lying between them. This CDR3 spans 14 amino acids. CDR1 and CDR2 (germline): SGHNT, YENEEA. The variable domain in full, with the rest retrieved from reference TRBV11-3 and TRBJ1-2, is EAGVVQSPRYKIIEKKQPVAFWCNPISGHNTLYWYLQNLGQGPELLIRYENEEAVDDSQLPKDRFSAERLKGVDSTLKIQPAELGDSAVYLCASSTPYENYGYTFGSGTRLTVV.

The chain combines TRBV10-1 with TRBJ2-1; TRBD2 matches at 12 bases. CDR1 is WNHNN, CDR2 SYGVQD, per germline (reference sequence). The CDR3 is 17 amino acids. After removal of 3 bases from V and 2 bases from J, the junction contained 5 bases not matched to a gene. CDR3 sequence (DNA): TGCGCCAGCAGTGACCTGACTAGCGGGAGACCCTACAATGAGCAGTTCTTC. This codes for CASSDLTSGRPYNEQFF.

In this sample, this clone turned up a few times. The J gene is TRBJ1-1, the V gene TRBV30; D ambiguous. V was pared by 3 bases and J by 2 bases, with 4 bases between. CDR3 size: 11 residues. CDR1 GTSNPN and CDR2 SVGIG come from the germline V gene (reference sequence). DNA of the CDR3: TGTGCCTGGAGCGTCAACACTGAAGCTTTCTTT. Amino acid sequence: CAWSVNTEAFF. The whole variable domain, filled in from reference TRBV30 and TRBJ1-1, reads SQTIHQWPATLVQPVGSPLSLECTVEGTSNPNLYWYRQAAGRGLQLLFYSVGIGQISSEVPQNLSASRPQDRQFILSSKKLLLSDSGFYLCAWSVNTEAFFGQGTRLTVV.

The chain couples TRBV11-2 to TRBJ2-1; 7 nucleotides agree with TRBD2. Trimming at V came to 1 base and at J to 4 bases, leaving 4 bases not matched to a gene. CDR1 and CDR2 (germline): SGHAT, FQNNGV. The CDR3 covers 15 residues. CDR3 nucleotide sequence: TGTGCCAGCAGCTTAGGTACTAGCGTATACAATGAGCAGTTCTTC. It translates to CASSLGTSVYNEQFF.

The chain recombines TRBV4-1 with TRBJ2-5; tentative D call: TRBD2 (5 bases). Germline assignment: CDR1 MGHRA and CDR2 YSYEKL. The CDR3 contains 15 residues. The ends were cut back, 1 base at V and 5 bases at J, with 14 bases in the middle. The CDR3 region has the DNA TGCGCCAGCAGCCAAGGTGACTACCGGAGCGAGACCCAGTACTTC. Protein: CASSQGDYRSETQYF.

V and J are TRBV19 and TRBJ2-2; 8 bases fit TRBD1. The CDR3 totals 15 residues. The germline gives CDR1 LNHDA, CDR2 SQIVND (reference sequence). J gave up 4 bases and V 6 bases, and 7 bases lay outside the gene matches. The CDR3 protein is CASRELTGATGELFF. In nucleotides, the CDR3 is TGTGCCAGTAGGGAGTTGACAGGGGCCACCGGGGAGCTGTTTTTT.

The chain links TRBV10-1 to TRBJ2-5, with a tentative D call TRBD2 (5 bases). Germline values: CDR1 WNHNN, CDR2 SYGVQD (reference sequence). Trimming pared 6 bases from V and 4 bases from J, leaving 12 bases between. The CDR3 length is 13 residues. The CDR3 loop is CASSPNSGETQYF. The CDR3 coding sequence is TGCGCCAGCAGCCCAAACAGCGGAGAGACCCAGTACTTC.

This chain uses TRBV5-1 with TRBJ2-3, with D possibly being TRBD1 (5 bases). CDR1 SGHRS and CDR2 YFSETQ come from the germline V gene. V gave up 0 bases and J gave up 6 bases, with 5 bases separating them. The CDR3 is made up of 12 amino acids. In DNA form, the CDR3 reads TGCGCCAGCAGCTTGGAGGGGGATACGCAGTATTTT. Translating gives CASSLEGDTQYF.

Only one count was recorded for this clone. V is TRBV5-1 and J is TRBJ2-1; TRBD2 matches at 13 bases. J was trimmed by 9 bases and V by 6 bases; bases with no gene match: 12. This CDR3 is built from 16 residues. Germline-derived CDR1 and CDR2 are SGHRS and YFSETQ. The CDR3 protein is CASNERGTSGVGEQFF. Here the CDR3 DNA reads TGCGCCAGCAACGAGAGGGGGACTAGCGGGGTAGGTGAGCAGTTCTTC. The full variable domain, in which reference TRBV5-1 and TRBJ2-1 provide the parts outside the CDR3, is KAGVTQTPRYLIKTRGQQVTLSCSPISGHRSVSWYQQTPGQGLQFLFEYFSETQRNKGNFPGRFSGRQFSNSRSEMNVSTLELGDSALYLCASNERGTSGVGEQFFGPGTRLTVL.

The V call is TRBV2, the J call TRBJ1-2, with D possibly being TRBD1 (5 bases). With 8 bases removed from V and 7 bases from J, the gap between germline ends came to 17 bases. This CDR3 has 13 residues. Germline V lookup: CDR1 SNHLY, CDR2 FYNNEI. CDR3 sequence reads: CASSRGEGFGYTF. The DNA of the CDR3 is TGTGCCAGCTCTCGGGGGGAGGGGTTTGGCTACACCTTC.

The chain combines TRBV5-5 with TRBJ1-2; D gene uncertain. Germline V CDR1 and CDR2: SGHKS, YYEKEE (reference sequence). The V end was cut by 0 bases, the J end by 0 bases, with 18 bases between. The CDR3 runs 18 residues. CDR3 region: CASSLEESITLANYGYTF. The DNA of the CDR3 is TGTGCCAGCAGCTTGGAGGAGTCGATAACCTTAGCTAACTATGGCTACACCTTC.

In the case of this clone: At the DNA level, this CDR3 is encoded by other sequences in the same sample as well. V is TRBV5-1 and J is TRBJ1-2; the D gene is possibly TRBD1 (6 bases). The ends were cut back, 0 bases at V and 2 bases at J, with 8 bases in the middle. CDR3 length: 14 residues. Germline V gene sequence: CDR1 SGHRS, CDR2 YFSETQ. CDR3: CASSLGQANYGYTF. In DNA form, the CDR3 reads TGCGCCAGCAGCTTGGGACAGGCAAACTATGGCTACACCTTC.

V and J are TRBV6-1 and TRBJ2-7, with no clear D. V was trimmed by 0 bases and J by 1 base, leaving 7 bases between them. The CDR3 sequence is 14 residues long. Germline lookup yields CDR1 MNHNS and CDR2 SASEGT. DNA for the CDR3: TGTGCCAGCAGTGAAGCGACGGGTTCCTACGAGCAGTACTTC. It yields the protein CASSEATGSYEQYF.

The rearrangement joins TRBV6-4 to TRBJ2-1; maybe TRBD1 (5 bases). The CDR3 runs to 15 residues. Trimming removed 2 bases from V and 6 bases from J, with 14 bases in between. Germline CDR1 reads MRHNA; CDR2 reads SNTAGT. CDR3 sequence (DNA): TGTGCCAGCAGTGACCCCCAGCAGGGCCTCAATGAGCAGTTCTTC. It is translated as CASSDPQQGLNEQFF.

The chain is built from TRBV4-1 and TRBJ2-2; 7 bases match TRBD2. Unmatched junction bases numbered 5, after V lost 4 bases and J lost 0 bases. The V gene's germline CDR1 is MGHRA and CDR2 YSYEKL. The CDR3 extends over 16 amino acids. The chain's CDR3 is CASSPRAGANTGELFF. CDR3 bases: TGCGCCAGCAGCCCACGGGCGGGGGCGAACACCGGGGAGCTGTTTTTT.

The CDR3 here is CASSLQRAGPYEQYF. DNA of the CDR3: TGTGCCAGCAGCCTACAGCGGGCAGGGCCCTACGAGCAGTACTTC. The chain joins TRBV7-9 to TRBJ2-7; tentative D call: TRBD2 (6 bases). CDR1 SEHNR and CDR2 FQNEAQ come from the germline V gene (reference sequence). V lost 5 bases to trimming and J lost 2 bases, with 16 bases between them. The CDR3 is 15 amino acids.

The CDR3 region has the DNA TGCAGCGCCAGGACAGGGAGTGGCTACACCTTC. Its protein is CSARTGSGYTF. This chain joins TRBV29-1 and TRBJ1-2; 8 bases map to TRBD1. The V gene end was trimmed by 7 bases and the J gene end by 7 bases; junction bases not matched to a gene: 5. The CDR3 has 11 amino acids. Per the germline V gene, CDR1 is SQVTM and CDR2 is ANQGSEA.

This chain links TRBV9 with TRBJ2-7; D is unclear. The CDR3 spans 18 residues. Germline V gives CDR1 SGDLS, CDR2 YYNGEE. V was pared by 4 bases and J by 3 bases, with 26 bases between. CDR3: CASSPLPTQEIKNYEQYF. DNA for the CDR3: TGTGCCAGCAGCCCTTTACCTACCCAAGAGATCAAGAACTACGAGCAGTACTTC. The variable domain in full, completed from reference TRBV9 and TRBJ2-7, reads DSGVTQTPKHLITATGQRVTLRCSPRSGDLSVYWYQQSLDQGLQFLIQYYNGEERAKGNILERFSAQQFPDLHSELNLSSLELGDSALYFCASSPLPTQEIKNYEQYFGPGTRLTVT.

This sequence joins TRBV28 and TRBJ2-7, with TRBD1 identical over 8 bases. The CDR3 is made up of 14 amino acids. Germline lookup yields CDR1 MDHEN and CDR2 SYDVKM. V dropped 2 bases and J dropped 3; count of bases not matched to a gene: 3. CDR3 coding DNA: TGTGCCAGCAGTTTAAGGGGGACAGGCTACGAGCAGTACTTC. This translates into CASSLRGTGYEQYF.

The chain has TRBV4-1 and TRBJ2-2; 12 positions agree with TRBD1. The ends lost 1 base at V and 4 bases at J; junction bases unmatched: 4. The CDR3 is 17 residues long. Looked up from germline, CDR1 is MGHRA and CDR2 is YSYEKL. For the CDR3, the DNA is TGCGCCAGCAGCCAAGGGGACAGGGGGCGGGTCACCGGGGAGCTGTTTTTT. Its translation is CASSQGDRGRVTGELFF.

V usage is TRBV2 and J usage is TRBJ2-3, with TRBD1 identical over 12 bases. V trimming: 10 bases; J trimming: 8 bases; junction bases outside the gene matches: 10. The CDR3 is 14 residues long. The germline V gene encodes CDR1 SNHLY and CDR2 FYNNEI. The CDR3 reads CAIPGTGGMGTQYF. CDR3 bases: TGTGCCATTCCCGGGACAGGGGGCATGGGTACGCAGTATTTT.

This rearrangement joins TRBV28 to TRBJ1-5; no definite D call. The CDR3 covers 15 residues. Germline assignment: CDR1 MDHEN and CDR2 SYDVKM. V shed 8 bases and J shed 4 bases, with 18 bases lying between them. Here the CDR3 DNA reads TGTGCCAGCGGCCCTACGGGAGCTCTTAATCAGCCCCAGCATTTT. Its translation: CASGPTGALNQPQHF.

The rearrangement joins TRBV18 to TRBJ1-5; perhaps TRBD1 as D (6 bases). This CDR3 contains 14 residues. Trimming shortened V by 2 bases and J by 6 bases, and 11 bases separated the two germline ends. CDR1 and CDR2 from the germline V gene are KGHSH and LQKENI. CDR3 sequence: CASSPSGVGQPQHF. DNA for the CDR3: TGTGCCAGCTCACCATCAGGGGTGGGTCAGCCCCAGCATTTT.

Here the CDR3 DNA reads TGTGCCAGCAGCTTTTGGGACAGGGGAAACACCATATATTTT. The encoded protein is CASSFWDRGNTIYF. The rearrangement links TRBV5-4 to TRBJ1-3, with 8 bases aligning to TRBD1. CDR1 and CDR2 from the germline V gene are SGHNT and YYREEE (reference sequence). J gave up 4 bases and V 2 bases, and 2 bases lay outside the gene matches. CDR3 length equals 14 residues.